A selection of T cell receptor beta chains follows, all from one sample in a study of cytomegalovirus exposure and HLA in healthy donors. Clones were sequenced by immunoSEQ multiplex PCR, and TCRdb holds only the in-frame ones, with some missing. The sample consists of roughly 80,000 clones, approximately 94% of them appearing once. The material sequenced was PBMCs. All receptors come from a woman aged 18-29 years in good health and CMV-seropositive. The CDR3 runs from the conserved cysteine through the conserved F or W. D genes are given only for firm matches. Only part of the rows carry a size: once, few, many, or a class if the clone is expanded.

TRBJ1-4 | TRBV25-1 | NA | NA | CASSEQGGNEKLFF | TGTGCCAGCAGTGAACAGGGAGGGAATGAAAAACTGTTTTTT
TRBJ1-2 | TRBV18 | NA | TRBD1 | CASSPRGQDGYTF | TGTGCCAGCTCACCTCGCGGACAGGACGGCTACACCTTC
TRBJ2-7 | TRBV5-1 | NA | NA | CASSLVYSQTNYEQYF | TGCGCCAGCAGCTTGGTATATAGTCAGACTAACTACGAGCAGTACTTC
TRBJ1-1 | TRBV25-1 | once | NA | CASRDLLGGAFF | TGTGCCAGCAGAGATCTTTTGGGGGGTGCTTTCTTT
TRBJ1-2 | TRBV6-1 | NA | TRBD1 | CAGGTGLGLRYGYTF | TGTGCCGGGGGGACAGGGTTGGGACTTAGGTATGGCTACACCTTC
TRBJ2-1 | TRBV1 | NA | NA | CTSSQDQGQVNNEQFF | TGCACCAGCAGCCAAGATCAGGGACAGGTGAACAATGAGCAGTTCTTC
TRBJ2-1 | TRBV6-4 | few | NA | CASSDSRTGEVDEQFF | TGTGCCAGCAGTGACTCGAGGACGGGGGAGGTCGATGAGCAGTTCTTC
TRBJ1-6 | TRBV5-1 | NA | TRBD1 | CASSLNRGDSPLHF | TGCGCCAGCAGCTTAAACAGGGGAGATTCACCCCTCCACTTT
TRBJ1-6 | TRBV6-5 | NA | TRBD1 | CASSLQGGDNSPLHF | TGTGCCAGCAGCCTTCAGGGGGGTGATAATTCACCCCTCCACTTT
TRBJ2-1 | TRBV7-3 | NA | TRBD2 | CASSARAGAGGAEQFF | TGTGCCAGCAGCGCGCGGGCGGGAGCCGGAGGTGCTGAGCAGTTCTTC
TRBJ1-1 | TRBV28 | NA | TRBD1 | CASRLPGGTEAFF | TGTGCCAGCAGACTACCAGGGGGCACTGAAGCTTTCTTT
TRBJ2-2 | TRBV5-6 | NA | TRBD1 | CASSLGTATGELFF | TGTGCCAGCAGCCTAGGGACAGCCACCGGGGAGCTGTTTTTT
TRBJ2-7 | TRBV5-1 | NA | TRBD2 | CASSSSGGAVYEQYF | TGCGCCAGCAGCTCGAGCGGGGGGGCTGTATACGAGCAGTACTTC
TRBJ1-2 | TRBV11-2 | few | NA | CASSRGVYGYTF | TGTGCCAGCAGCCGGGGGGTCTATGGCTACACCTTC
TRBJ2-7 | TRBV28 | NA | NA | CASNRDSYEQYF | TGTGCCAGCAATCGGGACTCCTACGAGCAGTACTTC
TRBJ2-3 | TRBV7-9 | NA | TRBD2 | CASSSYGTSGGESTDTQYF | TGTGCCAGCAGCTCCTACGGGACTAGCGGGGGAGAAAGCACAGATACGCAGTATTTT
TRBJ2-3 | TRBV13 | NA | NA | CASSLRAIEGTDTQYF | TGTGCCAGCAGCTTACGTGCGATAGAGGGCACAGATACGCAGTATTTT
TRBJ1-5 | TRBV18 | NA | NA | CASSPGTTNQPQHF | TGTGCCAGCTCACCCGGGACTACCAATCAGCCCCAGCATTTT
TRBJ2-2 | TRBV12-5 | NA | NA | CASGLGGQAGELFF | TGTGCTAGTGGTTTGGGTGGGCAAGCCGGGGAGCTGTTTTTT
TRBJ2-7 | TRBV25-1 | once | NA | CASSQTDTNYEQYF | TGTGCCAGCAGTCAAACGGACACAAACTACGAGCAGTACTTC
TRBJ1-1 | TRBV5-1 | once | NA | CASSFAGNTEAFF | TGCGCCAGCAGCTTCGCAGGGAACACTGAAGCTTTCTTT
TRBJ1-5 | TRBV9 | NA | NA | CASSVVPNQPQHF | TGTGCCAGCAGCGTAGTTCCTAATCAGCCCCAGCATTTT
TRBJ1-2 | TRBV19 | NA | NA | CASSIEWADLNYGYTF | TGTGCCAGTAGTATAGAATGGGCCGACCTTAACTATGGCTACACCTTC
TRBJ1-1 | TRBV25-1 | NA | NA | CASSFMNTEAFF | TGTGCCAGCAGTTTCATGAACACTGAAGCTTTCTTT
TRBJ2-1 | TRBV28 | once | TRBD2 | CASSGPGLADNEQFF | TGTGCCAGCAGCGGTCCGGGACTAGCGGACAATGAGCAGTTCTTC
TRBJ2-7 | TRBV9 | NA | TRBD1 | CASSGRDRNYEQYF | TGTGCCAGCAGCGGCCGGGACAGGAACTACGAGCAGTACTTC
TRBJ2-5 | TRBV10-3 | NA | NA | CAISERGGPPQETQYF | TGTGCCATCAGTGAGAGGGGAGGACCACCACAAGAGACCCAGTACTTC
TRBJ2-2 | TRBV27 | NA | NA | CASSALTGELFF | TGTGCCAGCAGTGCACTCACCGGGGAGCTGTTTTTT
TRBJ1-2 | TRBV9 | NA | NA | CASSVGQGYYGYTF | TGTGCCAGCAGCGTAGGTCAGGGGTACTATGGCTACACCTTC
TRBJ2-5 | TRBV11-3 | NA | TRBD2 | CASSSGDGGGTQYF | TGTGCCAGCAGCTCGGGGGACGGCGGGGGGACCCAGTACTTC
TRBJ2-7 | TRBV9 | few | TRBD2 | CASSAGLAAAYEQYF | TGTGCCAGCAGCGCCGGACTAGCGGCCGCCTACGAGCAGTACTTC
TRBJ2-5 | TRBV4-1 | NA | NA | CASSHPGRDLRTQYF | TGCGCCAGCAGCCATCCGGGGCGGGACCTCAGGACCCAGTACTTC
TRBJ2-2 | TRBV7-2 | NA | TRBD2 | CASSLAGGGTGELFF | TGTGCCAGCAGTTTAGCGGGAGGCGGCACCGGGGAGCTGTTTTTT
TRBJ1-2 | TRBV25-1 | NA | NA | CASSEYQDYGYTF | TGTGCCAGCAGTGAATACCAGGACTATGGCTACACCTTC